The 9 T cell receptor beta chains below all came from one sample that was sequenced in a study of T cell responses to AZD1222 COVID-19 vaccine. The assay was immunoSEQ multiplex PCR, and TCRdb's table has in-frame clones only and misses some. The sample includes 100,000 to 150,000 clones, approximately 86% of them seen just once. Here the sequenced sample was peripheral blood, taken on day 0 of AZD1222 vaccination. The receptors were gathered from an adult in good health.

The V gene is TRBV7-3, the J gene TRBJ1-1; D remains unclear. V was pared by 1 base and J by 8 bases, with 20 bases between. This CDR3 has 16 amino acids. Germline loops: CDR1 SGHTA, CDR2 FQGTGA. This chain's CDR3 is CASSLNAGPPNSEAFF. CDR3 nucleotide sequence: TGTGCCAGCAGCTTAAACGCCGGACCCCCGAACTCGGAAGCTTTCTTT. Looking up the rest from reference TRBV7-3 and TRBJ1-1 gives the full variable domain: GAGVSQTPSNKVTEKGKYVELRCDPISGHTALYWYRQSLGQGPEFLIYFQGTGAADDSGLPNDRFFAVRPEGSVSTLKIQRTERGDSAVYLCASSLNAGPPNSEAFFGQGTRLTVV.

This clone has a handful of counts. CDR3 residues: CASSQQGQGGEQYF. In nucleotides, the CDR3 is TGTGCCAGCAGTCAACAGGGACAGGGCGGCGAGCAGTACTTC. The rearrangement joins TRBV6-2 or TRBV6-3 to TRBJ2-7, with 9 bases fitting TRBD1. The J segment lost 6 bases and the V segment lost 5 bases, leaving 8 bases of the junction unmatched. The CDR3 is 14 residues long. Looked up from germline, CDR1 is MNHEY and CDR2 is SVGEGT.

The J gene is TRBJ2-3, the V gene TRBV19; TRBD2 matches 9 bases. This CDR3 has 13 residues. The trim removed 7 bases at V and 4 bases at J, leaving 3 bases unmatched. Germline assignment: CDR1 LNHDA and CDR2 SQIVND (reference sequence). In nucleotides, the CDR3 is TGTGCCAGTAAAAGCGGGGGGCCAGATACGCAGTATTTT. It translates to CASKSGGPDTQYF.

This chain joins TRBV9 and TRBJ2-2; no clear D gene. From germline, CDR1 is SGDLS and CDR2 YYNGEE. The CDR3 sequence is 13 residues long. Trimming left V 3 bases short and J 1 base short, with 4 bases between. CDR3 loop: CASSDRNTGELFF. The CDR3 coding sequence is TGTGCCAGCAGCGACCGGAACACCGGGGAGCTGTTTTTT.

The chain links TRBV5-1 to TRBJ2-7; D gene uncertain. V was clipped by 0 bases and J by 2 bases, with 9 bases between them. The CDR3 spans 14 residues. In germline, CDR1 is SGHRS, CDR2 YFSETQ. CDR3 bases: TGCGCCAGCAGCTTGGACGGCTCGGCCTACGAGCAGTACTTC. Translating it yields CASSLDGSAYEQYF. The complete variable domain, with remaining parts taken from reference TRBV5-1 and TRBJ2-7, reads KAGVTQTPRYLIKTRGQQVTLSCSPISGHRSVSWYQQTPGQGLQFLFEYFSETQRNKGNFPGRFSGRQFSNSRSEMNVSTLELGDSALYLCASSLDGSAYEQYFGPGTRLTVT.

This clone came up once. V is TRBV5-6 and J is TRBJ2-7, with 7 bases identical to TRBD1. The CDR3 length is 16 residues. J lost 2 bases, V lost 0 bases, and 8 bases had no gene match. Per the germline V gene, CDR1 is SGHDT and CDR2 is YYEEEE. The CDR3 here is CASSLGAGTETYEQYF. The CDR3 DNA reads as TGTGCCAGCAGCTTGGGGGCCGGGACAGAGACCTACGAGCAGTACTTC.

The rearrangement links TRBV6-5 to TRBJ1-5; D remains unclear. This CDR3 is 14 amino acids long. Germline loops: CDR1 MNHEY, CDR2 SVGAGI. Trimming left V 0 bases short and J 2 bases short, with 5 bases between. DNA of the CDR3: TGTGCCAGCAGTTACTCGAACGGCAATCAGCCCCAGCATTTT. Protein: CASSYSNGNQPQHF.

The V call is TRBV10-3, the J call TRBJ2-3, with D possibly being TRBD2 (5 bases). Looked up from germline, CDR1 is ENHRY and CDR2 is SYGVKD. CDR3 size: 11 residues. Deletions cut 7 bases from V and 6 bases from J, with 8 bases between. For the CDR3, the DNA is TGTGCCATCACTCGCGGGGATACGCAGTATTTT. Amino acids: CAITRGDTQYF.

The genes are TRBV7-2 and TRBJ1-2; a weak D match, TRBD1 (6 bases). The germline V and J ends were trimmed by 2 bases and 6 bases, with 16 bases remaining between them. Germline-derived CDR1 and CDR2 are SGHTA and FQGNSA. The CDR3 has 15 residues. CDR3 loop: CASSLPPTGRDGYTF. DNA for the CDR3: TGTGCCAGCAGCTTACCCCCCACAGGGAGGGATGGCTACACCTTC.